This T cell receptor (beta chain) was captured by sequencing in a study of PD-1 blockade in mismatch repair-deficient tumors. Germline-derived CDR1 and CDR2 are MNHNS and SASEGT. This CDR3 is 15 amino acids long. Germline trimming cut 3 bases from V and 6 bases from J; bases unmatched to any gene: 1. Using immunoSEQ multiplex PCR, the repertoire was profiled, and TCRdb retains in-frame clones only, with some absent. This table holds tens of thousands of clones, approximately 84% found once. The sequence came from an adult with mismatch repair-deficient cancer. The source was PBMCs, collected before pembrolizumab treatment. The chain uses TRBV6-1 and TRBJ2-1, with 14 positions matching TRBD2. Here the CDR3 reads CASSEGLAGANEQFF. The CDR3 bases are TGTGCCAGCAGTGAGGGACTAGCGGGGGCCAATGAGCAGTTCTTC.